What follows are 25 T cell receptor beta chains derived from one specimen sequenced in a study of STAT3 mutations in large granular lymphocyte leukemia. Antigens of these TCRs are unknown. Notes on the study in general: Every T-LGLL patient had at least one immunodominant TCRbeta clonotype.

Here immunoSEQ multiplex PCR was the method, and the copy in TCRdb shows in-frame clones only, minus some. The repertoire holds under 15,000 clones, with roughly 80% as singletons. Sequencing used peripheral blood mononuclear cells. The source is a man in his sixties with T-cell large granular lymphocyte leukemia. Some clones in this sample may be carry-over from other donors' samples.

This clone appeared once. The chain uses TRBV7-9 and TRBJ1-1, with D unclear. V lost 1 base to trimming and J lost 6 bases, with 9 bases between them. The CDR3 loop spans 13 amino acids. CDR1 and CDR2 from the germline V gene are SEHNR and FQNEAQ (reference sequence). CDR3 loop: CASSLGAEAEAFF. The CDR3 nucleotides are TGTGCCAGCAGCTTAGGGGCCGAAGCTGAAGCTTTCTTT.

This clone was found a few times. This chain links TRBV2 with TRBJ2-7, with D possibly TRBD2 on 6 matching bases. Looked up from germline, CDR1 is SNHLY and CDR2 is FYNNEI. The CDR3 covers 15 residues. Trimming stripped 6 bases from V and 1 base from J, with 16 bases between. The DNA for the CDR3 is TGTGCCAGCAGGACCGGTAGCGGAGGATCCTACGAGCAGTACTTC. Encoded protein: CASRTGSGGSYEQYF.

The chain has TRBV4-1 and TRBJ1-1; maybe TRBD1 (5 bases). Germline V CDR1 and CDR2: MGHRA, YSYEKL. The V gene lost 1 base and the J gene lost 2 bases, with 11 bases spanning the gap. The CDR3 is 15 residues long. CDR3 amino acids: CASSQAPRANTEAFF. CDR3 bases: TGCGCCAGCAGCCAAGCTCCCAGGGCAAACACTGAAGCTTTCTTT.

This rearrangement joins TRBV19 to TRBJ1-1; TRBD1 might be the D (5 bases). Germline CDR1 is LNHDA and CDR2 is SQIVND (reference sequence). Trimming removed 8 bases at V and 3 bases at J, with 10 bases between. The CDR3 has 12 amino acids. The CDR3 protein is CASERGDTEAFF. CDR3 nucleotide sequence: TGTGCCAGTGAGAGGGGAGACACTGAAGCTTTCTTT. The variable domain in full, with the rest retrieved from reference TRBV19 and TRBJ1-1, is DGGITQSPKYLFRKEGQNVTLSCEQNLNHDAMYWYRQDPGQGLRLIYYSQIVNDFQKGDIAEGYSVSREKKESFPLTVTSAQKNPTAFYLCASERGDTEAFFGQGTRLTVV.

The gene calls are TRBV4-3 and TRBJ2-3; D is ambiguous. Deletions cut 0 bases from V and 2 bases from J, with 9 bases between. CDR3 length equals 15 residues. Per the germline V gene, CDR1 is LGHNA and CDR2 is YSLEER. Here the CDR3 reads CASSQDSIFTDTQYF. The DNA of the CDR3 is TGCGCCAGCAGCCAAGATTCGATTTTCACAGATACGCAGTATTTT.

This clone was found a few times. The rearrangement uses TRBV4-3 and TRBJ2-7; 9 bases match TRBD2. The CDR3 length is 17 residues. Germline-derived CDR1 and CDR2 are LGHNA and YSLEER. J lost 4 bases, V lost 4 bases, and 14 bases had no gene match. The CDR3 here is CASSLERASGRPYEQYF. In DNA, the CDR3 is TGCGCCAGCAGCCTCGAAAGGGCCAGCGGGAGGCCATACGAGCAGTACTTC.

The chain has TRBV7-8 and TRBJ2-3; TRBD1 or TRBD2 may be the D gene (5 bases each). CDR1 and CDR2 from the germline V gene are SGHVS and FQNEAQ. The CDR3 runs 16 residues. The ends were cut back, 0 bases at V and 1 base at J, with 11 bases in the middle. DNA of the CDR3: TGTGCCAGCAGCTTAGCCCGGCAGGGAGGCACAGATACGCAGTATTTT. Protein product: CASSLARQGGTDTQYF. Full variable domain (outside the CDR3, taken from reference TRBV7-8 and TRBJ2-3): GAGVSQSPRYKVAKRGQDVALRCDPISGHVSLFWYQQALGQGPEFLTYFQNEAQLDKSGLPSDRFFAERPEGSVSTLKIQRTQQEDSAVYLCASSLARQGGTDTQYFGPGTRLTVL.

V usage is TRBV6-1 and J usage is TRBJ2-1; TRBD2 might be the D (6 bases). V lost 2 bases and J 5 bases, leaving 13 bases between the germline ends. The CDR3 is made up of 15 amino acids. CDR1 is MNHNS and CDR2 is SASEGT in the germline V gene. This chain's CDR3 is CASSEWRDSNNEQFF. The CDR3 DNA is TGTGCCAGCAGTGAATGGAGGGACTCAAACAATGAGCAGTTCTTC.

This clone has more than one count but fewer than ten. The chain recombines TRBV6-1 with TRBJ2-7, with D perhaps matching TRBD1 (5 bases). The germline CDR1 and CDR2 sequences are MNHNS and SASEGT. The CDR3 is 13 amino acids. Trimming left V 0 bases short and J 6 bases short, with 9 bases between. The CDR3 reads CASSEAKTVEQYF. CDR3 DNA: TGTGCCAGCAGTGAAGCTAAGACAGTCGAGCAGTACTTC.

This clone was counted once. The V and J genes are TRBV29-1 and TRBJ2-7; 15 bases agree with TRBD2. The CDR3 consists of 16 residues. Trimming cost V 2 bases and J 6 bases; bases outside gene matches: 8. Germline V gene sequence: CDR1 SQVTM, CDR2 ANQGSEA. The CDR3 coding sequence is TGCAGCGTTGAAATTTCCCAGGGACTAGCGGGAGGCGAGCAGTACTTC. Translation gives CSVEISQGLAGGEQYF.

The V gene is TRBV6-1, the J gene TRBJ2-5; 9 nucleotides align to TRBD2. J was trimmed by 2 bases and V by 4 bases; bases with no gene match: 14. In germline, CDR1 is MNHNS, CDR2 SASEGT. The CDR3 runs to 18 residues. DNA of the CDR3: TGTGCCAGCAGTGCCTCGTGGAGTAGCGGGAGAAGGCAAGAGACCCAGTACTTC. It is translated as CASSASWSSGRRQETQYF.

This clone was counted between two and nine times. The chain has TRBV5-1 and TRBJ2-1; 8 bases are a match to TRBD2. The V and J ends lost 2 bases and 3 bases, in that order; junction bases with no gene match: 7. CDR3 size: 16 residues. CDR1 is SGHRS and CDR2 is YFSETQ in the germline V gene. CDR3: CASSFISGTSYNEQFF. The DNA of the CDR3 is TGCGCCAGCAGCTTTATAAGTGGGACTAGCTACAATGAGCAGTTCTTC.

V and J are TRBV11-1 and TRBJ2-2, with a possible D match to TRBD1 (5 bases). The CDR3 contains 16 residues. The germline V gene encodes CDR1 SGHAT and CDR2 FQDESV (reference sequence). Trimming pared 1 base from V and 3 bases from J, leaving 12 bases between. This CDR3 is CASSLVRGRDTGELFF. CDR3 DNA: TGTGCCAGCAGCTTAGTAAGGGGCAGGGACACCGGGGAGCTGTTTTTT.

This chain uses TRBV14 with TRBJ2-1, with 7 bases fitting TRBD1. Germline V CDR1 and CDR2: SGHDN, FVKESK. The CDR3 loop spans 14 amino acids. Trimming cost V 5 bases and J 7 bases; bases outside gene matches: 8. The CDR3 loop is CASSRGGWGNEQFF. The CDR3 region has the DNA TGTGCCAGCAGCAGAGGGGGCTGGGGGAATGAGCAGTTCTTC.

The genes are TRBV6-1 and TRBJ2-3; weak D call: TRBD2 (5 bases). With 7 bases removed from V and 4 bases from J, the gap between germline ends came to 9 bases. The CDR3 contains 12 residues. Germline lookup yields CDR1 MNHNS and CDR2 SASEGT. CDR3: CASKREPDTQYF. The CDR3, as DNA: TGTGCCAGCAAGAGGGAGCCAGATACGCAGTATTTT.

The chain couples TRBV28 to TRBJ1-5; no clear D gene. The CDR3 has 15 residues. With 7 bases removed from V and 2 bases from J, the gap between germline ends came to 15 bases. Germline V gene lookup returns CDR1 MDHEN and CDR2 SYDVKM. CDR3 loop: CASNPGRSGNQPQHF. CDR3 sequence (DNA): TGTGCCAGCAATCCGGGCCGATCGGGCAATCAGCCCCAGCATTTT.

This clone was detected once. The V gene is TRBV28, the J gene TRBJ1-3; 8 bases fit TRBD1. There are 16 residues in the CDR3. V shed 0 bases, J shed 4 bases, and the junction held 5 bases outside the gene matches. Looked up from germline, CDR1 is MDHEN and CDR2 is SYDVKM. CDR3 nucleotide sequence: TGTGCCAGCAGTTTATGGGGGGGGACAGGAGGAAACACCATATATTTT. Protein product: CASSLWGGTGGNTIYF. The full variable domain, rest sourced from reference TRBV28 and TRBJ1-3, is DVKVTQSSRYLVKRTGEKVFLECVQDMDHENMFWYRQDPGLGLRLIYFSYDVKMKEKGDIPEGYSVSREKKERFSLILESASTNQTSMYLCASSLWGGTGGNTIYFGEGSWLTVV.

This clone was detected only once. V and J are TRBV30 and TRBJ1-4; no firm D call. The CDR3 extends over 10 amino acids. V lost 5 bases and J 8 bases, leaving 6 bases between the germline ends. Germline assignment: CDR1 GTSNPN and CDR2 SVGIG (reference sequence). CDR3 nucleotide sequence: TGTGCCTGGCCAAGGGAAAAACTGTTTTTT. As protein: CAWPREKLFF.

The V and J genes are TRBV5-1 and TRBJ2-3; weak D call: TRBD1 (6 bases). The CDR3 extends over 14 amino acids. V was pared by 4 bases and J by 1 base, with 10 bases between. Germline values: CDR1 SGHRS, CDR2 YFSETQ. The CDR3 nucleotides are TGCGCCAGCAGCCCACAGGGTGGCACAGATACGCAGTATTTT. Protein sequence: CASSPQGGTDTQYF. The full variable domain, completed using reference TRBV5-1 and TRBJ2-3, is KAGVTQTPRYLIKTRGQQVTLSCSPISGHRSVSWYQQTPGQGLQFLFEYFSETQRNKGNFPGRFSGRQFSNSRSEMNVSTLELGDSALYLCASSPQGGTDTQYFGPGTRLTVL.

The chain has TRBV19 and TRBJ1-5; tentative D call: TRBD1 (6 bases). V was pared by 3 bases and J by 6 bases, with 12 bases between. CDR3 length: 14 amino acids. CDR1 and CDR2 (germline): LNHDA, SQIVND (reference sequence). The CDR3 region is CASSMLGGGQPQHF. The DNA of the CDR3 is TGTGCCAGTAGTATGTTGGGGGGCGGTCAGCCCCAGCATTTT.

V is TRBV6-6 and J is TRBJ1-2; D not resolved. CDR1 and CDR2 (germline): MNHNY, SVGAGI (reference sequence). CDR3 length: 15 amino acids. V was pared by 0 bases and J by 7 bases, with 15 bases between. The CDR3 nucleotides are TGTGCCAGCAGTTACTCGAATACGCCACCGAGTGGCTACACCTTC. Amino acids: CASSYSNTPPSGYTF.

The CDR3 reads CASSPTGTGGKGPQHF. The DNA of the CDR3 is TGTGCCAGCTCACCAACCGGGACAGGGGGGAAAGGGCCCCAGCATTTT. The rearrangement links TRBV18 to TRBJ1-5; 11 bases fit TRBD1. The CDR3 is 16 amino acids. CDR1 and CDR2 (germline): KGHSH, LQKENI. J gave up 9 bases and V 2 bases, and 9 bases lay outside the gene matches.

The chain employs TRBV11-3 and TRBJ2-3, with a weak D call TRBD2 (6 bases). The ends were cut back, 6 bases at V and 3 bases at J, with 10 bases in the middle. CDR3 length: 13 amino acids. The V gene's germline CDR1 is SGHNT and CDR2 YENEEA. CDR3 bases: TGTGCCAGCAGTCCCCGGGGGACAGATACGCAGTATTTT. Amino acid sequence: CASSPRGTDTQYF.

The chain joins TRBV4-3 to TRBJ1-1; the D is unclear. The CDR3 covers 15 residues. Between the trimmed V and J ends, which lost 0 bases and 5 bases, there was a span of 13 bases. In germline, CDR1 is LGHNA, CDR2 YSLEER. CDR3 sequence: CASSQDSAYGTEAFF. The CDR3 DNA follows: TGCGCCAGCAGCCAAGATTCCGCGTATGGGACTGAAGCTTTCTTT.

This clone has only a few counts. J is TRBJ1-5 and V is TRBV5-1; a possible D gene is TRBD1 (5 bases). The CDR3 is made up of 13 amino acids. Germline loops: CDR1 SGHRS, CDR2 YFSETQ. V gave up 2 bases and J gave up 8 bases, with 11 bases separating them. CDR3: CASSFLGGEPQHF. CDR3 coding DNA: TGCGCCAGCAGCTTCCTGGGAGGGGAGCCCCAGCATTTT.